This TCR beta chain was captured in a study of human T cells and chemical hapten exposure. Time point: pre-sensitization, week 0. Treatment in this sample: therapeutic diphenylcyclopropenone sensitization with weekly scalp DPC. The library labeled individual cDNA molecules by adding unique molecular identifiers to them. MiXCR, applied by TCRdb to the RACE reads, yields one record per CDR3 protein. The data show roughly 80,000 distinct CDR3 sequences, around 15% seen once. V was pared by 7 bases and J by 5 bases, with 14 bases between. CDR1 is MGHDK and CDR2 is SYGVNS in the germline V gene. The length of the CDR3 is 13 residues.

The chain joins TRBV25-1 to TRBJ1-1; no clear D. The sequencing used whole blood, collected in connection with sensitization to the hapten diphenylcyclopropenone (DPC). The TCR comes from a woman aged 45-59 years with alopecia areata. Some clones in this sample may be carry-over from other donors' samples. The CDR3 here is CASTALGGTEAFF. The CDR3 DNA sequence: TGTGCCAGCACCGCCTTAGGCGGAACTGAAGCTTTCTTT.